The 2 T cell receptor beta chains below all came from one sample that was sequenced in a study of cytomegalovirus exposure and HLA in healthy donors. The PCR contained 60 Vbeta and 13 Jbeta primers. TCRdb's copy holds only in-frame clones and misses some; the assay was immunoSEQ multiplex PCR. The sample lists roughly 140,000 clones; over 70% were seen once. The sequenced sample consisted of PBMCs. The receptors stem from a man aged 35-49 years in good health and CMV-seropositive.

This chain joins TRBV4-3 and TRBJ2-3; TRBD2 aligns across 9 bases. The J segment lost 2 bases and the V segment lost 0 bases, leaving 12 bases of the junction unmatched. The CDR3 length is 19 residues. The germline V gene encodes CDR1 LGHNA and CDR2 YSLEER. In nucleotides, the CDR3 is TGCGCCAGCAGCCAAGATAACTTGCTCAGCGGGAGGACCACAGATACGCAGTATTTT. As protein: CASSQDNLLSGRTTDTQYF.

The V gene is TRBV29-1, the J gene TRBJ2-2, with 7 bases that match TRBD1. Per germline, CDR1 SQVTM and CDR2 ANQGSEA. V gave up 7 bases and J gave up 0 bases; unmatched junction bases: 5. The CDR3 runs 14 residues. The CDR3 sequence: CSARDRANTGELFF. CDR3 bases: TGCAGCGCCCGTGACAGGGCGAACACCGGGGAGCTGTTTTTT.